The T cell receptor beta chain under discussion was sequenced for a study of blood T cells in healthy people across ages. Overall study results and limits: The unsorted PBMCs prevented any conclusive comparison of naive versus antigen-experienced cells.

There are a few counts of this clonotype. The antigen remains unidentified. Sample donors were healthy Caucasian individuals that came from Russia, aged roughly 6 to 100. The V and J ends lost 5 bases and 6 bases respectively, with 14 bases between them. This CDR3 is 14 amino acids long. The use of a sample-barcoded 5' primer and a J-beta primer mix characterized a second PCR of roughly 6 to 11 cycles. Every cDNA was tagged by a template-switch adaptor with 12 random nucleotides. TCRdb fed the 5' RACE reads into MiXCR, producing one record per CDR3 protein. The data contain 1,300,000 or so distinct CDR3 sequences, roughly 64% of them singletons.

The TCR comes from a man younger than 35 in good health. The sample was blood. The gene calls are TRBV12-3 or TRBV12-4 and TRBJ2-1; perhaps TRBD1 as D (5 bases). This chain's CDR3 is CASSPIAGPNEQFF. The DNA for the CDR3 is TGTGCCAGCAGTCCCATCGCAGGGCCCAATGAGCAGTTCTTC.